A selection of T cell receptor beta chains follows, all from one sample in a study of radiation and T cells in renal cell carcinoma. Libraries were prepared by immunoSEQ multiplex PCR; TCRdb keeps only in-frame clonotypes and omits some of them. The sample contains roughly 86,000 clones, 85% of which appear only once. The sequencing here drew on blood, taken from a patient whose treatment included radiotherapy and nephrectomy. These receptors were collected from a man aged 45-65 years with renal cell carcinoma. The CDR3 runs from the conserved cysteine through the conserved F or W. A D gene is named only where the DNA matches it firmly. Not every row has a clone size; where given, it reads once, few, many or a size class.

v_call	clone_size	j_call	d_call	cdr3_nt	cdr3_aa
TRBV29-1	.	TRBJ2-1	.	TGCAGCGTTGATACCGGGGAGACCTACAATGAGCAGTTCTTC	CSVDTGETYNEQFF
TRBV18	.	TRBJ2-5	.	TGTGCCAGCTCAACGACAGAAAAAGAGACCCAGTACTTC	CASSTTEKETQYF
TRBV5-1	.	TRBJ1-2	.	TGCGCCAGCAGCCAGGTCCAGGCTGGGTCTGGCTACACCTTC	CASSQVQAGSGYTF
TRBV28	.	TRBJ1-1	.	TGTGCCAGCAGTTTAGTGCAGGAGAACACTGAAGCTTTCTTT	CASSLVQENTEAFF
TRBV5-1	.	TRBJ2-3	.	TGCGCCAGCAGCCGTGACAGTAGCACAGATACGCAGTATTTT	CASSRDSSTDTQYF
TRBV7-2	.	TRBJ2-1	TRBD2	TGTGCCAGCAGAGGGACTAGCGGGGTCTACAATGAGCAGTTCTTC	CASRGTSGVYNEQFF
TRBV6-5	.	TRBJ2-5	.	TGTGCCAGCAGGAGTGGGCTGGAGACCCAGTACTTC	CASRSGLETQYF
TRBV19	.	TRBJ2-3	.	TGTGCCAGTAGTCCCCCGGGGGTCACAGATACGCAGTATTTT	CASSPPGVTDTQYF
TRBV19	.	TRBJ2-3	.	TGTGCCAGTAGTAATAGGGCCGTCGGTACAGATACGCAGTATTTT	CASSNRAVGTDTQYF
TRBV27	.	TRBJ2-3	.	TGTGCCAGCAGTCCCCCCCGGCCGCGCACAGATACGCAGTATTTT	CASSPPRPRTDTQYF
TRBV9	.	TRBJ1-5	.	TGTGCCAGCAGCGAGGACCAGGGAAAGCAGCCCCAGCATTTT	CASSEDQGKQPQHF
TRBV18	.	TRBJ2-7	TRBD2	TGTGCCAGCTCCGGCGGGGGAGAGCAGTACTTC	CASSGGGEQYF
TRBV9	.	TRBJ2-2	.	TGTGCCAGCAGCGTAGGGGTGAACACCGGGGAGCTGTTTTTT	CASSVGVNTGELFF
TRBV7-9	.	TRBJ2-1	.	TGTGCCAGCAGCCCCCTAAGCTCCTACAATGAGCAGTTCTTC	CASSPLSSYNEQFF
TRBV7-9	.	TRBJ1-5	TRBD1	TGTGCCAGCAGCCTCGGGACAGTTAGCAATCAGCCCCAGCATTTT	CASSLGTVSNQPQHF
TRBV7-9	.	TRBJ2-1	TRBD2	TGTGCCAGCAGCACCCCCAGCGGGAGGGCTGGGGATGAGCAGTTCTTC	CASSTPSGRAGDEQFF
TRBV21-1	.	TRBJ2-3	.	TGTGCCAGCAGCAAAGTCTGTACACCTACGCAGTATTTT	CASSKVCTPTQYF
TRBV5-1	.	TRBJ2-5	.	TGCGCCAGCAGCCTCGGACTGCTCCAAGAGACCCAGTACTTC	CASSLGLLQETQYF
TRBV2	.	TRBJ1-4	.	TGTGCCAGCCAGCAGGGATCCCTTGAAAAACTGTTTTTT	CASQQGSLEKLFF
TRBV10-3	.	TRBJ1-1	.	TGTGCCATCAGACCCGAATGGGACAACACTGAAGCTTTCTTT	CAIRPEWDNTEAFF
TRBV6-5	.	TRBJ2-7	.	TGCGCCACCAGGGGAGGTCCCTACGAGCAGTACTTC	CATRGGPYEQYF
TRBV5-1	.	TRBJ2-1	.	TGCGCCAGCAGCGTGGGCCCCACTAATGAGCAGTTCTTC	CASSVGPTNEQFF
TRBV6-5	.	TRBJ2-3	.	TGTGCCAGCAGTCAATCGACCACAGATACGCAGTATTTT	CASSQSTTDTQYF
TRBV7-9	.	TRBJ2-6	.	TGTGCCAGCAGCCCCGGCAACTCTGGGGCCAACGTCCTGACTTTC	CASSPGNSGANVLTF
TRBV7-9	.	TRBJ2-5	.	TGTGCCAGCAGCACCCGGGATCTGGGGGGGCCCAAGACCCAGTACTTC	CASSTRDLGGPKTQYF
TRBV19	few	TRBJ1-1	.	TGTGCCAGCCGGGACACATTGAACACTGAAGCTTTCTTT	CASRDTLNTEAFF
TRBV6-1	.	TRBJ1-2	.	TGTGCCAGCAGTGAAAGCTACGAGGTCAGTTACTATGGCTACACCTTC	CASSESYEVSYYGYTF
TRBV5-1	.	TRBJ2-3	.	TGCGCCAGCAGCTTACAGGACGGCTCCGCAGATACGCAGTATTTT	CASSLQDGSADTQYF
TRBV12-5	.	TRBJ2-7	.	TGTGCTAGTGGTTTGGGGCAGGGAGACTACGAGCAGTACTTC	CASGLGQGDYEQYF
TRBV28	.	TRBJ1-2	TRBD1	TGTGCCAGCAGTCCACAGGGGTGGCCCTCACCTTCCCCCAAAGCTAACTATGGCTACACCTTC	CASSPQGWPSPSPKANYGYTF
TRBV10-3	.	TRBJ1-2	TRBD1	TGTGCCATCAGTGAATTTCAGGGGACAGGGTATGAACATTATGGCTACACCTTC	CAISEFQGTGYEHYGYTF
TRBV6-1	.	TRBJ2-5	.	TGTGCCAGCAGTTATTCAGGGACCCAAGAGACCCAGTACTTC	CASSYSGTQETQYF
TRBV2	.	TRBJ1-5	.	TGTGCCAGCAGTAAGGACTCAGGGAGCAATCAGCCCCAGCATTTT	CASSKDSGSNQPQHF
TRBV6-5	.	TRBJ2-3	.	TGTGCCAGCAGTTACTCTGGGCAGGGGACAGATACGCAGTATTTT	CASSYSGQGTDTQYF
TRBV6-5	.	TRBJ2-3	.	TGTGCCAGCAGCCTGGGGACAGATACGCAGTATTTT	CASSLGTDTQYF